Shown below are 9 T cell receptor beta chains from a single sample sequenced in a study of OX40 agonist ivuxolimab in advanced cancers. Receptors were amplified or captured by the immunoSEQ multiplex PCR assay. TCRdb took this table from immuneACCESS and kept in-frame rearrangements with V and J called. Such tables lack part of the clones; where checked against another copy, unresolved V genes explain under half of the gap, and the rest is unexplained. The sample has 100,000 or so clones on record, less than 95% of them singletons. The ten largest clones add up to around 0.31% of the sample. The material was CD4+ or CD8+ T cells sorted from blood, obtained in a trial of the OX40 agonist ivuxolimab. These receptors all stem from an adult with an advanced solid tumor such as melanoma, head and neck, liver or kidney cancer.

The chain recombines TRBV2 with TRBJ2-1; 8 nucleotides match TRBD2. This CDR3 has 15 residues. Germline V CDR1 and CDR2: SNHLY, FYNNEI. V was pared by 0 bases and J by 8 bases, with 6 bases of the junction left unmatched. CDR3 loop: CASSEALGLADEQFF. CDR3 sequence (DNA): TGTGCCAGCAGTGAAGCCCTAGGACTAGCCGATGAGCAGTTCTTC. Full variable domain (rest looked up from reference TRBV2 and TRBJ2-1): EPEVTQTPSHQVTQMGQEVILRCVPISNHLYFYWYRQILGQKVEFLVSFYNNEISEKSEIFDDQFSVERPDGSNFTLKIRSTKLEDSAMYFCASSEALGLADEQFFGPGTRLTVL.

V is TRBV28 and J is TRBJ1-1, with D unclear. V was trimmed by 2 bases and J by 6 bases, leaving 7 bases between them. The germline CDR1 and CDR2 sequences are MDHEN and SYDVKM. CDR3 size: 12 residues. In DNA, the CDR3 is TGTGCCAGCAGTTTAACGGGATCTGAAGCTTTCTTT. Translating gives CASSLTGSEAFF.

This clone was seen only once. The CDR3 bases are TGTGCCAGCAGCGGTGGGACAGGGGTTGGGGCCAACGTCCTGACTTTC. Amino acid sequence: CASSGGTGVGANVLTF. V gene TRBV7-2 combines with J gene TRBJ2-6; TRBD1 agrees at 10 bases. The length of the CDR3 is 16 residues. With 5 bases clipped from V and 3 bases from J, the junction kept 4 bases outside the gene matches. Germline CDR1 reads SGHTA; CDR2 reads FQGNSA. Looking up the rest from reference TRBV7-2 and TRBJ2-6 gives the full variable domain: GAGVSQSPSNKVTEKGKDVELRCDPISGHTALYWYRQSLGQGLEFLIYFQGNSAPDKSGLPSDRFSAERTGGSVSTLTIQRTQQEDSAVYLCASSGGTGVGANVLTFGAGSRLTVL.

V is TRBV5-1 and J is TRBJ1-2, with a possible D match to TRBD1 (5 bases). The CDR3 loop spans 14 amino acids. Trimming shortened V by 6 bases and J by 5 bases, and 17 bases separated the two germline ends. The germline V gene encodes CDR1 SGHRS and CDR2 YFSETQ. The CDR3 is CASKRDEGLYGYTF. CDR3 in DNA: TGCGCCAGCAAAAGGGACGAAGGGCTTTATGGCTACACCTTC. Full variable domain (rest looked up from reference TRBV5-1 and TRBJ1-2): KAGVTQTPRYLIKTRGQQVTLSCSPISGHRSVSWYQQTPGQGLQFLFEYFSETQRNKGNFPGRFSGRQFSNSRSEMNVSTLELGDSALYLCASKRDEGLYGYTFGSGTRLTVV.

CDR3 protein: CASSQEILAGGSTDTQYF. Here the CDR3 DNA reads TGTGCCAGCAGCCAAGAAATCCTAGCGGGAGGGAGCACAGATACGCAGTATTTT. The chain combines TRBV4-2 with TRBJ2-3; 12 bases are shared with TRBD2. Germline CDR1 reads LGHNA; CDR2 reads YNFKEQ. The CDR3 has 18 amino acids. J lost 0 bases, V lost 0 bases, and 4 bases had no gene match.

V is TRBV28 and J is TRBJ2-1, with D unclear. V was trimmed by 5 bases and J by 8 bases, leaving 7 bases between them. The germline CDR1 and CDR2 sequences are MDHEN and SYDVKM. The CDR3 length is 11 residues. CDR3 region: CASSLYYEQFF. The DNA for the CDR3 is TGTGCCAGCAGTCTTTACTATGAGCAGTTCTTC.

V is TRBV5-1 and J is TRBJ2-1; possibly TRBD1 for D (5 bases). Trimming removed 3 bases from V and 6 bases from J, with 10 bases in between. CDR3 size: 13 residues. Germline CDR1 SGHRS, CDR2 YFSETQ. Here the CDR3 reads CASSSFQGNEQFF. The CDR3 DNA follows: TGCGCCAGCAGCTCGTTCCAGGGCAATGAGCAGTTCTTC. Looking up the rest from reference TRBV5-1 and TRBJ2-1 gives the full variable domain: KAGVTQTPRYLIKTRGQQVTLSCSPISGHRSVSWYQQTPGQGLQFLFEYFSETQRNKGNFPGRFSGRQFSNSRSEMNVSTLELGDSALYLCASSSFQGNEQFFGPGTRLTVL.

A remark on this clone: The sample carries other DNA sequences with the same CDR3. This sequence joins TRBV7-9 and TRBJ2-1; D uncertain. Germline CDR1 SEHNR, CDR2 FQNEAQ (reference sequence). The CDR3 spans 13 residues. Trimming shortened V by 1 base and J by 7 bases, and 8 bases separated the two germline ends. As DNA, the CDR3 is TGTGCCAGCAGCTTAGAGGGTCCTAATGAGCAGTTCTTC. Protein sequence: CASSLEGPNEQFF.

The chain combines TRBV16 with TRBJ2-5; 8 bases match TRBD1. V lost 0 bases to trimming and J lost 5 bases; unmatched junction nucleotides: 8. The V gene's germline CDR1 is KGHSY and CDR2 FQNENV. The CDR3 is 16 residues long. CDR3 protein: CASSQSWTGSSETQYF. The DNA for the CDR3 is TGTGCCAGCAGCCAATCGTGGACAGGGAGCTCGGAGACCCAGTACTTC. Supplemented by reference TRBV16 and TRBJ2-5, the full variable domain reads GEEVAQTPKHLVRGEGQKAKLYCAPIKGHSYVFWYQQVLKNEFKFLISFQNENVFDETGMPKERFSAKCLPNSPCSLEIQATKLEDSAVYFCASSQSWTGSSETQYFGPGTRLLVL.